The rows below give T cell receptor beta chains drawn from one sample of a study of shared clonotypes between healthy human individuals. The repertoire was sequenced with immunoSEQ multiplex PCR; TCRdb's copy has only in-frame clones and lacks some. The sample holds roughly 550,000 clones, 95% to 96% seen once. Sequencing was done on a sample of naive CD8+ T cells sorted from blood. These receptors were collected from a woman in her twenties or thirties in good health. CDR3s include the opening cysteine and the closing phenylalanine or tryptophan. D genes are given only for firm matches. Clone size is not always given. Where it is, it says once, few, many or a class for expanded clones.

>TRBV30|NA|TRBJ2-5|TRBD2
TGTGCCTGGAGCGCGTTAGCGGGAGTAGGGGAGACCCAGTACTTC
CAWSALAGVGETQYF
>TRBV27|NA|TRBJ2-7|TRBD1
TGTGCCAGCAGTACTACCAGGGGGCTAGGCGAGCAGTACTTC
CASSTTRGLGEQYF
>TRBV7-2|once|TRBJ2-7|TRBD1
TGTGCCAGCAGCTTCGGGACAGGGACCTACGAGCAGTACTTC
CASSFGTGTYEQYF
>TRBV19|NA|TRBJ1-2|TRBD1
TGTGCCACATGGGGACAGCCAAACTATGGCTACACCTTC
CATWGQPNYGYTF
>TRBV15|NA|TRBJ2-5|NA
TGTGCCACCAGCAGAGTACGTTCCCGGGAGACCCAGTACTTC
CATSRVRSRETQYF
>TRBV25-1|once|TRBJ1-1|TRBD1
TGTGCCAGCACCGAGACAGGGAATGAAGCTTTCTTT
CASTETGNEAFF
>TRBV28|NA|TRBJ1-5|NA
TGTGCCAGCAGCCAAATCGACAGCAATCAGCCCCAGCATTTT
CASSQIDSNQPQHF
>TRBV28|NA|TRBJ1-5|NA
TGTGCCAGCAGTTTATCAGGGATTCTCAATCAGCCCCAGCATTTT
CASSLSGILNQPQHF
>TRBV19|once|TRBJ2-1|NA
TGTGCCAGTAGTTTGATGATAGGGAGGACAGCTGAGCAGTTCTTC
CASSLMIGRTAEQFF
>TRBV14|once|TRBJ2-7|NA
TGTGCCAGCAGCCAGGTCTTCTCGGAACCCCGAAAACAGTACTTC
CASSQVFSEPRKQYF
>TRBV13|NA|TRBJ2-7|NA
TGTGCCAGCAGCTCTCTCGGCGAGCAGTACTTC
CASSSLGEQYF
>TRBV11-2|NA|TRBJ2-7|NA
TGTGCCAGCAGTTTCCCCCGGGGGGCTCCCTACGAGCAGTACTTC
CASSFPRGAPYEQYF
>TRBV7-9|NA|TRBJ2-1|TRBD1
TGTGCCAGCAGCTTAGTTCGGGACAGGAGCTCCTACAATGAGCAGTTCTTC
CASSLVRDRSSYNEQFF
>TRBV5-6|NA|TRBJ1-5|NA
TGTGCCAGCAGCTTAGAAGGGGGCAATCAGCCCCAGCATTTT
CASSLEGGNQPQHF